The clone carrying this TCR beta chain has only a few counts. Its antigen is still unknown. It was cDNA, reverse transcribed from extracted RNA, that served as the sequencing template. Only in-frame clones appear in the TCRdb table, and some are missing; sequencing was by immunoSEQ multiplex PCR. The table records 93,000 or so clones, around 60% of them present only once. The sample is drawn from a study of CD8+ T cells in alopecia areata. Regarding the study as a whole: With patients, TCR sharing proved less clear than in mice, a difference possibly related to HLA. Clonality exceeded that of normal scalp in lesional scalp, most notably in alopecia totalis/universalis.

The CDR3 sequence is 15 residues long. PBMC-derived CD4+ and CD8+ T cells were sorted. What was sequenced was CD4+ T cells sorted from blood. The chain joins TRBV21-1 to TRBJ2-7; the D call in the table, TRBD1, was not verified against the DNA. TRBV21-1 constitutes a pseudogene. The sequence was obtained from a human donor in good health. CDR3 loop: CASSSRTGNSYEQYF. The CDR3 region has the DNA TGTGCCAGCAGCTCCCGGACAGGGAATTCCTACGAGCAGTACTTC.